This T cell receptor (beta chain) comes out of a study of blood T cells in healthy people across ages. Overall study findings and caveats: Naive CD4+ cells and diversity were both higher in long-lived donors than in aged donors.

Worth noting for this clonotype: Antigen specificity is unknown.

This CDR3 comprises 14 residues. The V and J ends lost 6 bases and 3 bases respectively, with 9 bases between them. The V gene's germline CDR1 is MDHEN and CDR2 SYDVKM. Using a J-beta primer mix together with a sample-barcoded 5' primer, a second PCR was run for roughly 6 to 12 cycles. Using its own MiXCR run on the 5' RACE reads, TCRdb lists one record per CDR3 protein. The sample includes about 2 million distinct CDR3 sequences, roughly 50% seen only once; the top ten take more than 2%. The clonotype was recovered from a woman aged 40-49 years in good health. Specimen: blood. The chain couples TRBV28 to TRBJ2-6, with D hard to call. CDR3 protein: CASRYSDGANVLTF. CDR3 bases: TGTGCCAGCAGATACTCGGATGGGGCCAACGTCCTGACTTTC. The variable domain in full, completed from reference TRBV28 and TRBJ2-6, reads DVKVTQSSRYLVKRTGEKVFLECVQDMDHENMFWYRQDPGLGLRLIYFSYDVKMKEKGDIPEGYSVSREKKERFSLILESASTNQTSMYLCASRYSDGANVLTFGAGSRLTVL.